This T cell receptor beta chain appears in the sequencing data of a study of T-cell memory formation after mild COVID-19. Germline V CDR1 and CDR2: LNHNV, YYDKDF (reference sequence). Losses at the gene ends were 6 bases for V and 4 bases for J; bases not matched to a gene: 10. The length of the CDR3 is 15 residues. This clonotype showed up just a few times. TCRdb passed the 5' RACE reads through MiXCR, listing each CDR3 protein once. The sample has about 270,000 distinct CDR3 sequences, about 16% seen once. The V and J genes are TRBV15 and TRBJ1-2; 8 bases fit TRBD1. Sequencing was done on a sample of PBMCs or a T cell subset sorted from them (not recorded which). This TCR derives from an adult woman who had mild COVID-19 (a few samples of this study predate the infection). Cell type and time point are not known. CDR3 in DNA: TGTGCCACCAGAAAGCAGGGGGCGCAGGGCTATGGCTACACCTTC. Residues: CATRKQGAQGYGYTF.